This T cell receptor beta chain was documented in a study of cytomegalovirus exposure and HLA in healthy donors. This clone was observed a single time. Its antigen is still unknown. TCRdb keeps only in-frame clones here, not all; method: immunoSEQ multiplex PCR. The repertoire holds 200,000 to 250,000 clones, with around nine tenths as singletons. Whole-study findings and limits: In a later analysis, first-cohort TCR clusters were found to tend to co-occur in the 120 validation repertoires. In vitro assays verified that three CMV-associated chains recognized CMV antigens specifically. TCR beta chains numbering under 200 were designated cytomegalovirus-associated.

This receptor was obtained from a woman aged 18-29 years in good health and CMV-seronegative. The source material was PBMCs.

The CDR3 region has the DNA TGTGCCAGCAGCCGAGGACAGGGGTTGAACACTGAAGCTTTCTTT. It translates to CASSRGQGLNTEAFF. The chain couples TRBV7-2 to TRBJ1-1, with TRBD1 matching 9 bases. This CDR3 comprises 15 residues. V trimming: 5 bases; J trimming: 0 bases; junction bases outside the gene matches: 4. Germline V gene lookup returns CDR1 SGHTA and CDR2 FQGNSA.